This TCR beta chain was sequenced for a study of T-cell memory formation after mild COVID-19. Each CDR3 protein is one row after TCRdb ran MiXCR on the 5' RACE reads. The sample lists around 150,000 distinct CDR3 sequences, 11% occurring once. The length of the CDR3 is 16 residues. V lost 0 bases to trimming and J lost 0 bases, with 9 bases between them. This clonotype originated in a man between 18 and 29 years old who had mild COVID-19 (a few samples of this study predate the infection). Cell type and time point are not known. The chain recombines TRBV23-1 with TRBJ1-5; D remains unclear. TRBV23-1 is given ORF status, its function remaining uncertain. The sequencing input was PBMCs or a T cell subset sorted from them (not recorded which). The CDR3 is CASSQSRQDSNQPQHF. The CDR3, as DNA: TGCGCCAGCAGTCAATCTCGGCAGGATAGCAATCAGCCCCAGCATTTT.